This section outlines one T cell receptor (beta chain) sequence together with its context. The sample originates from a study of shared clonotypes between healthy human individuals. The assay was immunoSEQ multiplex PCR, and TCRdb's table has in-frame clones only and misses some. The sample lists over 400,000 clones, almost 80% occurring once. Losses at the gene ends were 8 bases for V and 0 bases for J; bases not matched to a gene: 9. CDR1 and CDR2 (germline): MDHEN, SYDVKM. The CDR3 loop spans 18 amino acids. Extraction of genomic DNA in unsorted samples used approximately 84 million PBMCs. This clonotype was obtained from a woman aged 40 to 50 in good health. Some clones in this sample may be carry-over from other donors' samples. The sequencing input was PBMCs. The chain carries TRBV28 and TRBJ2-5, with 16 positions matching TRBD2. The CDR3 nucleotides are TGTGCCAGCCGTTCCGGGACTAGCGGGAGGGCCTACCAAGAGACCCAGTACTTC. It yields the protein CASRSGTSGRAYQETQYF.